Presented here are 19 T cell receptor beta chains from one specimen sequenced in a study of cytomegalovirus exposure and HLA in healthy donors. The repertoire was sequenced with immunoSEQ multiplex PCR; TCRdb's copy has only in-frame clones and lacks some. This table has 95,000 to 120,000 clones, approximately 96% appearing once. Sequenced material: PBMCs. These receptors were obtained from a woman under 30 in good health and CMV-seronegative.

This clone was recorded once. J is TRBJ2-3 and V is TRBV29-1; D is perhaps TRBD2 (6 bases). The germline V gene has CDR1 SQVTM and CDR2 ANQGSEA. The CDR3 totals 14 residues. V lost 6 bases to trimming and J lost 0 bases, with 13 bases between them. CDR3 loop: CSVGLPLSTDTQYF. CDR3 nucleotides: TGCAGCGTGGGACTCCCACTTAGCACAGATACGCAGTATTTT.

This chain joins TRBV19 and TRBJ2-4; no reliable D call. Germline V lookup: CDR1 LNHDA, CDR2 SQIVND (reference sequence). V lost 3 bases to trimming and J lost 0 bases, with 6 bases between them. The CDR3 consists of 14 residues. The CDR3 protein is CASSIGLAKNIQYF. CDR3 nucleotides: TGTGCCAGTAGTATTGGGCTAGCCAAAAACATTCAGTACTTC. Drawing the rest from reference TRBV19 and TRBJ2-4, the complete variable domain is DGGITQSPKYLFRKEGQNVTLSCEQNLNHDAMYWYRQDPGQGLRLIYYSQIVNDFQKGDIAEGYSVSREKKESFPLTVTSAQKNPTAFYLCASSIGLAKNIQYFGAGTRLSVL.

The chain carries TRBV6-6 and TRBJ1-5, with D perhaps matching TRBD1 (5 bases). V shed 11 bases and J shed 5 bases, with 13 bases lying between them. CDR1 and CDR2 (germline): MNHNY, SVGAGI (reference sequence). The CDR3 extends over 12 amino acids. The DNA of the CDR3 is TGTGCCGGACGGTCGGGGGATCAGCCCCAGCATTTT. Its translation: CAGRSGDQPQHF.

This chain links TRBV5-1 with TRBJ2-5, with TRBD2 identical over 8 bases. This CDR3 comprises 13 residues. V lost 2 bases, J lost 4 bases, and 1 base stayed unmatched. The germline gives CDR1 SGHRS, CDR2 YFSETQ. CDR3 sequence reads: CASSFTSGETQYF. CDR3 coding DNA: TGCGCCAGCAGCTTCACTAGCGGAGAGACCCAGTACTTC.

This clone was recorded once. The chain has TRBV5-4 and TRBJ2-2, with D possibly TRBD1 on 6 matching bases. V dropped 1 base and J dropped 9 bases, with 19 bases sitting between them. The CDR3 totals 16 residues. Germline V gene sequence: CDR1 SGHNT, CDR2 YYREEE (reference sequence). CDR3 DNA sequence: TGTGCCAGCAGCTTGACTACCCAGGGGCGGTCACGGGAGCTGTTTTTT. Amino acids: CASSLTTQGRSRELFF. The full variable domain, with the rest looked up from reference TRBV5-4 and TRBJ2-2, is ETGVTQSPTHLIKTRGQQVTLRCSSQSGHNTVSWYQQALGQGPQFIFQYYREEENGRGNFPPRFSGLQFPNYSSELNVNALELDDSALYLCASSLTTQGRSRELFFGEGSRLTVL.

The gene calls are TRBV5-6 and TRBJ2-5; 7 nucleotides match TRBD2. This CDR3 contains 15 residues. Germline V gene data show CDR1 as SGHDT and CDR2 as YYEEEE. The trim removed 0 bases at V and 5 bases at J, leaving 7 bases unmatched. CDR3 DNA: TGTGCCAGCAGCTTGGTACTAGCGCCGGGGGAGACCCAGTACTTC. It codes for CASSLVLAPGETQYF. Full variable domain (missing parts from reference TRBV5-6 and TRBJ2-5): DAGVTQSPTHLIKTRGQQVTLRCSPKSGHDTVSWYQQALGQGPQFIFQYYEEEERQRGNFPDRFSGHQFPNYSSELNVNALLLGDSALYLCASSLVLAPGETQYFGPGTRLLVL.

This sequence joins TRBV29-1 and TRBJ2-1; D is ambiguous. Germline V CDR1 and CDR2: SQVTM, ANQGSEA. The CDR3 covers 12 residues. V was pared by 3 bases and J by 3 bases, with 6 bases between. In DNA form, the CDR3 reads TGCAGCGTTGACGGTTACTACAATGAGCAGTTCTTC. Amino acid sequence: CSVDGYYNEQFF.

The V call is TRBV4-3, the J call TRBJ1-4, with D tentatively TRBD1 (5 bases). The CDR3 consists of 14 residues. Germline CDR1 is LGHNA and CDR2 is YSLEER. Trimming pared 1 base from V and 5 bases from J, leaving 8 bases between. The CDR3, as DNA: TGCGCCAGCAGCCAAGCAGGGTCCAATGAAAAACTGTTTTTT. Its translation: CASSQAGSNEKLFF.

This clone was found once. This chain uses TRBV18 with TRBJ1-5, with 9 bases identical to TRBD1. Germline V gives CDR1 KGHSH, CDR2 LQKENI. Germline trimming cut 5 bases from V and 7 bases from J; bases unmatched to any gene: 6. The CDR3 runs to 14 residues. The CDR3 loop reads CASSLAGQGQPQHF. In DNA form, the CDR3 reads TGTGCCAGCTCATTGGCCGGACAGGGGCAGCCCCAGCATTTT.

This rearrangement joins TRBV9 to TRBJ2-1, with D possibly TRBD1 on 6 matching bases. The ends were cut back, 0 bases at V and 6 bases at J, with 10 bases in the middle. CDR1 is SGDLS, CDR2 YYNGEE, per germline. The CDR3 sequence is 14 residues long. The CDR3 coding sequence is TGTGCCAGCAGCGTAGCGGCAGGGGTCAATGAGCAGTTCTTC. Amino acids: CASSVAAGVNEQFF.

The rearrangement links TRBV9 to TRBJ2-1; 7 nucleotides align to TRBD2. The CDR3 has 16 residues. Germline values: CDR1 SGDLS, CDR2 YYNGEE. The V gene end was trimmed by 2 bases and the J gene end by 10 bases; junction bases not matched to a gene: 15. This chain's CDR3 is CASSVQETSLSREQFF. As DNA, the CDR3 is TGTGCCAGCAGCGTTCAGGAGACTAGCTTATCTCGGGAGCAGTTCTTC.

The chain employs TRBV12-1 and TRBJ1-1; the table's D call TRBD1 went unverified against the DNA. TRBV12-1 constitutes a pseudogene. There are 14 residues in the CDR3. This CDR3 is CASSFTTGDTEAFF. The DNA for the CDR3 is TGTGCCAGCAGCTTCACTACAGGGGACACTGAAGCTTTCTTT.

This sequence joins TRBV7-9 and TRBJ1-6; 7 bases line up with TRBD1. The CDR3 runs to 15 residues. V lost 4 bases and J lost 7; bases outside the gene matches: 7. CDR1 and CDR2 from the germline V gene are SEHNR and FQNEAQ (reference sequence). This CDR3 is CASSSRDSWNSPLHF. CDR3 DNA: TGTGCCAGCAGCTCCCGGGACAGCTGGAATTCACCCCTCCACTTT.

This chain links TRBV5-6 with TRBJ1-1; D call uncertain. Trimming removed 0 bases from V and 0 bases from J, with 12 bases in between. Per the germline V gene, CDR1 is SGHDT and CDR2 is YYEEEE. The CDR3 has 16 amino acids. The CDR3 sequence is CASSLGNSLMNTEAFF. The CDR3 coding sequence is TGTGCCAGCAGCTTGGGAAACAGCCTTATGAACACTGAAGCTTTCTTT.

The V gene is TRBV28, the J gene TRBJ1-2; 11 bases match TRBD1. The CDR3 consists of 16 residues. Germline V lookup: CDR1 MDHEN, CDR2 SYDVKM. V lost 3 bases to trimming and J lost 4 bases; unmatched junction nucleotides: 7. The CDR3, as DNA: TGTGCCAGCAGTTTTAAAGGGGGACAGGGGGTCTATGGCTACACCTTC. Its protein product is CASSFKGGQGVYGYTF.

The sample holds one count of this clone. J is TRBJ1-2 and V is TRBV18, with D maybe TRBD1 (5 bases). CDR1 is KGHSH and CDR2 is LQKENI in the germline V gene. Trimming shortened V by 5 bases and J by 4 bases, and 14 bases separated the two germline ends. The CDR3 covers 14 residues. In nucleotides, the CDR3 is TGTGCCAGCTCAGTAGCCCAGGGAAGCTATGGCTACACCTTC. This encodes CASSVAQGSYGYTF.

The CDR3 nucleotides are TGTGCCAGCAGTCCAGGGACAGGCGGAGGCTACACCTTC. Amino acids: CASSPGTGGGYTF. V usage is TRBV27 and J usage is TRBJ1-2; 8 positions match TRBD1. This CDR3 is 13 amino acids long. V was pared by 5 bases and J by 8 bases, with 7 bases of the junction left unmatched. Germline V lookup: CDR1 MNHEY, CDR2 SMNVEV (reference sequence).

This chain links TRBV13 with TRBJ2-7, with a tentative D call TRBD1 (5 bases). CDR1 is PRHDT, CDR2 FYEKMQ, per germline (reference sequence). V lost 4 bases to trimming and J lost 2 bases, with 9 bases between them. There are 13 residues in the CDR3. Here the CDR3 DNA reads TGTGCCAGCAGCTCGACAGATACCTACGAGCAGTACTTC. This translates into CASSSTDTYEQYF.

This chain links TRBV5-5 with TRBJ2-7; TRBD1 matches at 9 bases. Per the germline V gene, CDR1 is SGHKS and CDR2 is YYEKEE (reference sequence). The CDR3 extends over 16 amino acids. With 0 bases clipped from V and 2 bases from J, the junction kept 6 bases outside the gene matches. CDR3 residues: CASSLAGQGTAYEQYF. DNA of the CDR3: TGTGCCAGCAGCTTGGCCGGACAGGGGACAGCCTACGAGCAGTACTTC. Supplemented by reference TRBV5-5 and TRBJ2-7, the full variable domain reads DAGVTQSPTHLIKTRGQQVTLRCSPISGHKSVSWYQQVLGQGPQFIFQYYEKEERGRGNFPDRFSARQFPNYSSELNVNALLLGDSALYLCASSLAGQGTAYEQYFGPGTRLTVT.